Presented here are 9 T cell receptor beta chains from one specimen sequenced in a study of blood T cells in healthy people across ages. Then a second PCR, running roughly 7 to 11 cycles, was carried out with a sample-barcoded 5' primer and a J-beta primer mix. TCRdb passed the 5' RACE reads through MiXCR, listing each CDR3 protein once. This sample yields 600,000 to 850,000 distinct CDR3 sequences, of which 35% to 45% are seen a single time; 20% to 25% belongs to the top ten. The sample consisted of blood. All receptors come from a woman aged 55-70 years in good health.

The chain combines TRBV3-1 with TRBJ2-5; 11 bases match TRBD2. The trim removed 0 bases at V and 3 bases at J, leaving 3 bases unmatched. Germline V gives CDR1 LGHDT, CDR2 YNNKEL (reference sequence). This CDR3 has 16 residues. The CDR3 reads CASSQDLLAGEETQYF. In DNA form, the CDR3 reads TGTGCCAGCAGCCAAGATTTACTAGCGGGGGAAGAGACCCAGTACTTC.

This clonotype was observed at least ten times. The chain is built from TRBV6-2 or TRBV6-3 and TRBJ2-1; D is unclear. Germline CDR1 is MNHEY and CDR2 is SVGEGT. This CDR3 contains 14 residues. V lost 2 bases and J lost 5, with 10 bases in between. The CDR3 bases are TGTGCCAGCAGTTACGTCGGAAAACACAATGAGCAGTTCTTC. Its translation is CASSYVGKHNEQFF.

V usage is TRBV20-1 and J usage is TRBJ2-1; D call uncertain. CDR1 and CDR2 (germline): DFQATT, SNEGSKA (reference sequence). V was shortened by 2 bases and J by 3 bases, with 14 bases between the two germline ends. This CDR3 contains 15 residues. This CDR3 is CSARRSEINYNEQFF. CDR3 in DNA: TGCAGTGCTAGACGTTCAGAGATAAACTACAATGAGCAGTTCTTC.

The chain couples TRBV6-5 to TRBJ1-1, with a tentative D call TRBD1 (5 bases). V shed 2 bases and J shed 1 base, with 14 bases lying between them. The V gene's germline CDR1 is MNHEY and CDR2 SVGAGI. CDR3 length: 16 residues. Written as DNA, the CDR3 is TGTGCCAGCAGTTACGGACCGGGACGAAGGAACACTGAAGCTTTCTTT. It codes for CASSYGPGRRNTEAFF.

This clonotype occurred many times. The chain is built from TRBV4-2 and TRBJ2-4, with D unclear. The CDR3 is made up of 18 amino acids. Germline assignment: CDR1 LGHNA and CDR2 YNFKEQ. V lost 0 bases to trimming and J lost 9 bases, with 24 bases between them. This CDR3 is CASSQEFAVRQTKSIQYF. The CDR3 region has the DNA TGTGCCAGCAGCCAAGAATTCGCGGTTCGGCAGACGAAATCCATTCAGTACTTC.

This clonotype was seen a handful of times. This sequence joins TRBV28 and TRBJ2-1; D may be TRBD2 (6 bases). V dropped 5 bases and J dropped 0 bases, with 14 bases sitting between them. The CDR3 sequence is 16 residues long. Per germline, CDR1 MDHEN and CDR2 SYDVKM. The CDR3 sequence: CASSTQRAASYNEQFF. The CDR3 DNA reads as TGTGCCAGCAGTACCCAGCGGGCCGCCTCCTACAATGAGCAGTTCTTC.

This clonotype appeared a few times. The V and J genes are TRBV28 and TRBJ2-7, with a weak D call TRBD1 (6 bases). Per germline, CDR1 MDHEN and CDR2 SYDVKM. This CDR3 contains 14 residues. The V end was cut by 2 bases, the J end by 0 bases, with 8 bases between. CDR3 coding DNA: TGTGCCAGCAGTTTACTAGGGGGCTCCTACGAGCAGTACTTC. Translation: CASSLLGGSYEQYF.

This clonotype showed up just a few times. The V call is TRBV29-1, the J call TRBJ1-5; D gene unclear. Trimming shortened V by 6 bases and J by 3 bases, and 12 bases separated the two germline ends. CDR3 length equals 13 residues. CDR1 and CDR2 from the germline V gene are SQVTM and ANQGSEA. The CDR3, as DNA: TGCAGCGTCAAGGACGGGGTCAATCAGCCCCAGCATTTT. Amino acids: CSVKDGVNQPQHF.

Concerning this clonotype: A junction boundary mismatches the germline segment, possibly from a read error. This chain links TRBV20-1 with TRBJ2-3; TRBD2 matches 8 bases. The CDR3 is made up of 15 amino acids. CDR1 DFQATT and CDR2 SNEGSKA come from the germline V gene (reference sequence). The CDR3 DNA sequence: TGCAGTGATAGAGCACTAGCGGAGATCACAGATACGCAGTATTTT. It yields the protein CSDRALAEITDTQYF.